This TCR beta chain was found in a study of response to subunit inactivated influenza vaccine (dated by TCRdb to 2016 to 2018). As for the study more broadly: Deep quantitative T cell receptor repertoire profiling was used in the study to track responses to a trivalent subunit inactivated influenza vaccine. Broader findings and caveats from the paper: The authors proposed that each seasonal influenza vaccination may bring in only a limited number of new T cells.

A note on this clonotype: Which antigen it targets is not known. Base qualities are missing; no much larger clone stands one base away.

The germline V gene encodes CDR1 SEHNR and CDR2 FQNEAQ (reference sequence). The germline ends are 7 bases apart after V is trimmed by 3 bases and J by 4 bases. Its CDR3 holds 12 amino acids, cysteine through phenylalanine. The sequence is cut down to CDR3 DNA, 36 bases in frame from base 1. Libraries were prepared through RT-PCR. Reads for this sample came from an Illumina HiSeq 2500. TCRdb's own reprocessing of the public reads used fastp at Q25 and MiXCR and kept productive beta chains. CDR3 protein duplicates are merged, each entry listing the most common genes and DNA. Within this sample are hundreds of thousands of distinct CDR3 sequences, with approximately 14% of them counted one time only. The ten largest account for 6.5% to 8.5% of the sample.

The receptor was isolated from a man aged 50 or older who received an inactivated influenza vaccine. Donor details come from another sample of the same person, matched by shared clones. The chain is made from TRBV7-9 and TRBJ2-7, with TRBD1 as a weak D call on 5 bases. Sequencing was performed on PBMCs from blood, taken around two weeks before vaccination. The base sequence is TGTGCCAGCAGCTTCAGGGAATACGAGCAGTACTTC. It codes for CASSFREYEQYF.